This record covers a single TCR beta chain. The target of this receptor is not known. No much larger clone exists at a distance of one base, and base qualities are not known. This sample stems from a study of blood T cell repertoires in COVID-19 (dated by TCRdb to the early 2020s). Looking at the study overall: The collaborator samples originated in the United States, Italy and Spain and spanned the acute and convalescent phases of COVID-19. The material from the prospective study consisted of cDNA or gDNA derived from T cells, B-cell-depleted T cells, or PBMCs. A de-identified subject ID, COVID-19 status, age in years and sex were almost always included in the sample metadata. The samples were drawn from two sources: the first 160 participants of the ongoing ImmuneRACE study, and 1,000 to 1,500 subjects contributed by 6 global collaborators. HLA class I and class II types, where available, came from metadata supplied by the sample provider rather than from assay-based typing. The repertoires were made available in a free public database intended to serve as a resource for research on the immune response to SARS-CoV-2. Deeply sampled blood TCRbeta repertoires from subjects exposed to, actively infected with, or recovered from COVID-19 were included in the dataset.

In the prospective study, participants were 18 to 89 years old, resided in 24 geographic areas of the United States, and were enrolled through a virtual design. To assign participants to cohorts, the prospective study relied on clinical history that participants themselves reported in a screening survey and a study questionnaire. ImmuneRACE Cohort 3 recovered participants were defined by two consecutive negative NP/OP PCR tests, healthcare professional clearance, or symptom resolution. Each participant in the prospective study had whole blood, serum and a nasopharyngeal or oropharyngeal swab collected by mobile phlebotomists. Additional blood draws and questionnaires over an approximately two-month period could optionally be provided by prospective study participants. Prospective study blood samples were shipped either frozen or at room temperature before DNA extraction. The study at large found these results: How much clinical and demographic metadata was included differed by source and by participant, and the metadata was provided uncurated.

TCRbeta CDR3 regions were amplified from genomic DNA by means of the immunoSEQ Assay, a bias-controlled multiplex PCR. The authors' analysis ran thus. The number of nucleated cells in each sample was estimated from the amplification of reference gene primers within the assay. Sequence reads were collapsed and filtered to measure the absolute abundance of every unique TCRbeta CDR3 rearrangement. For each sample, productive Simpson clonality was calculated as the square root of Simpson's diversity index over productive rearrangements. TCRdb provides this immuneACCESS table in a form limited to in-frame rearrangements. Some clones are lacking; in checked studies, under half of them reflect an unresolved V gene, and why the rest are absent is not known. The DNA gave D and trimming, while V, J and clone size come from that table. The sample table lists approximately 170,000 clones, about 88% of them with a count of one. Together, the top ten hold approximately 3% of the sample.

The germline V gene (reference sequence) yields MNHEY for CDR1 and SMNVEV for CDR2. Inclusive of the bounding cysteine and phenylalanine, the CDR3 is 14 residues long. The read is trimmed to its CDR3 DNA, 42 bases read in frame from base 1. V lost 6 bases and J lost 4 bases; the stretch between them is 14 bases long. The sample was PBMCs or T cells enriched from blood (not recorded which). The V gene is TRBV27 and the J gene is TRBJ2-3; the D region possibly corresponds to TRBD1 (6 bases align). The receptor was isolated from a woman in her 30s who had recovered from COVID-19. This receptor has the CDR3 CASRQAGAADTQYF. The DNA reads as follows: TGTGCCAGCAGACAAGCAGGGGCCGCAGATACGCAGTATTTT.